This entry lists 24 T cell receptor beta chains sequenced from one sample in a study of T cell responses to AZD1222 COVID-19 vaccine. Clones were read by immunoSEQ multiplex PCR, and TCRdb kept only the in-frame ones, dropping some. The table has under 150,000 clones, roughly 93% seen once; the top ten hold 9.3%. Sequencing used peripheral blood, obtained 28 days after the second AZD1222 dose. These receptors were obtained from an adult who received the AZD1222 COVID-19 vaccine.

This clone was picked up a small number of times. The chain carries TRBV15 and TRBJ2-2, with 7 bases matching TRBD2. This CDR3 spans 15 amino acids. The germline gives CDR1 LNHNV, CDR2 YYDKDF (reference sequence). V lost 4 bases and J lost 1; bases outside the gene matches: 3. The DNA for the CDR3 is TGTGCCACCAGCATTGGGGGGGTGAACACCGGGGAGCTGTTTTTT. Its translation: CATSIGGVNTGELFF.

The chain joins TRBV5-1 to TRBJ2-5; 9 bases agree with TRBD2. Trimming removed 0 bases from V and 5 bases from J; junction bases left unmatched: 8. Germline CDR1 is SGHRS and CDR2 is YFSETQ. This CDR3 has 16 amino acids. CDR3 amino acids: CASSLGVAGEVETQYF. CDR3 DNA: TGCGCCAGCAGCTTGGGGGTAGCGGGAGAGGTGGAGACCCAGTACTTC.

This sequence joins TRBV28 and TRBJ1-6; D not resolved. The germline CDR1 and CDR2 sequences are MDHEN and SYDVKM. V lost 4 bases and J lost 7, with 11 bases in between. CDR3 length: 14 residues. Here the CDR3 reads CASSSGLDNSPLHF. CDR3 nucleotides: TGTGCCAGCAGTTCCGGGCTTGACAATTCACCCCTCCACTTT.

CDR3 nucleotides: TGTGCCAGCAGTTACACCTCCGCCTCAACTAATGAAAAACTGTTTTTT. Its translation is CASSYTSASTNEKLFF. The chain couples TRBV6-5 to TRBJ1-4; D is undetermined. Germline V gene lookup returns CDR1 MNHEY and CDR2 SVGAGI. The length of the CDR3 is 16 residues. With 2 bases removed from V and 0 bases from J, the gap between germline ends came to 10 bases.

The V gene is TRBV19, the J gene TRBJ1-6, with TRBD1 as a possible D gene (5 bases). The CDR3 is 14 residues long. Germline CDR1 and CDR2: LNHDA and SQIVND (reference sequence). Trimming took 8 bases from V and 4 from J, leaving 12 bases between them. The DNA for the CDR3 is TGTGCCAGTCTCCCCAGGGAGTATAATTCACCCCTCCACTTT. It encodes CASLPREYNSPLHF.

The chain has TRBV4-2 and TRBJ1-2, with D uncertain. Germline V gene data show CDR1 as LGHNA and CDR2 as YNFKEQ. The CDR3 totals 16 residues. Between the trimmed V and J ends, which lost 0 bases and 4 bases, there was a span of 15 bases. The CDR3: CASSQDNVDQSYGYTF. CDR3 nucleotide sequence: TGTGCCAGCAGCCAAGATAATGTGGACCAATCCTATGGCTACACCTTC.

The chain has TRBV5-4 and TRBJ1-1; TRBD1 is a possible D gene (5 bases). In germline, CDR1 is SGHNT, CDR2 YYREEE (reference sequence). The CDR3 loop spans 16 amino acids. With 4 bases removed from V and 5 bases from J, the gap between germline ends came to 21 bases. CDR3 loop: CASSIGATPEGTEAFF. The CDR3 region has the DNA TGTGCCAGCAGCATAGGGGCTACCCCGGAAGGTACTGAAGCTTTCTTT.

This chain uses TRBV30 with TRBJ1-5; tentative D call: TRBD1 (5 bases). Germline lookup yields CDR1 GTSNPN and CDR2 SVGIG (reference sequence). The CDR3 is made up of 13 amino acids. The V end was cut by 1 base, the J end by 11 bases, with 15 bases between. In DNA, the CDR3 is TGTGCCTGGAGTGCCCTGGCCGGGGGATCCCAGCATTTT. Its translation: CAWSALAGGSQHF.

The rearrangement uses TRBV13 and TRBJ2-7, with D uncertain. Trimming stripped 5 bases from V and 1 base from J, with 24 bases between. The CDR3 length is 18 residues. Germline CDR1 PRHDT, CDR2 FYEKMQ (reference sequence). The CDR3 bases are TGTGCCAGCAGCCGCTTGGTGGCCGCCGCGCGTGGGTCCTACGAGCAGTACTTC. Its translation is CASSRLVAAARGSYEQYF.

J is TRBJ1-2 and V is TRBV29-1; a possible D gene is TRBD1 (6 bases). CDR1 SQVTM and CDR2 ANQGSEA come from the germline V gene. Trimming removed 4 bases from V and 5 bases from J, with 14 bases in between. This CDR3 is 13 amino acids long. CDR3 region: CSVVNRANYGYTF. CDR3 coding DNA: TGCAGCGTTGTAAACAGGGCAAATTATGGCTACACCTTC.

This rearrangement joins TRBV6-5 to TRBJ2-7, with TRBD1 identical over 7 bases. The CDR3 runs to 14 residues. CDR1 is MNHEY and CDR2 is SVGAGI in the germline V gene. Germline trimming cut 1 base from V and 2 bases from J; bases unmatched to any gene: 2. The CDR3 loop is CASSYWDSPYEQYF. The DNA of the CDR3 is TGTGCCAGCAGTTACTGGGACAGCCCCTACGAGCAGTACTTC.

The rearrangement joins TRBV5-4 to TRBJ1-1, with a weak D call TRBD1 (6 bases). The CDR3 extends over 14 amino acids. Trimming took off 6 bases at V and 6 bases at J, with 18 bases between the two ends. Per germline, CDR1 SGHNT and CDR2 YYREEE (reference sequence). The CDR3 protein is CASTQTGLGAEAFF. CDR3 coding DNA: TGTGCCAGCACCCAAACAGGGCTTGGGGCTGAAGCTTTCTTT.

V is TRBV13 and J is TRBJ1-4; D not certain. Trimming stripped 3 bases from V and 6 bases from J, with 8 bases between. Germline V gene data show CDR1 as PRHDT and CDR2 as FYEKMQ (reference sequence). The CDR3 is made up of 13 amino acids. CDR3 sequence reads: CASSFNEDEKLFF. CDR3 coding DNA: TGTGCCAGCAGCTTTAATGAAGATGAAAAACTGTTTTTT.

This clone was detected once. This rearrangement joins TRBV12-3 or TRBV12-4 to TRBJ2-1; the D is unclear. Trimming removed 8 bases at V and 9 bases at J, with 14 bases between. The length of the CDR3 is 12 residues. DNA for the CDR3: TGTGCCAGCGGAAGTTTTATCGGTGAGCAGTTCTTC. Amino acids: CASGSFIGEQFF.

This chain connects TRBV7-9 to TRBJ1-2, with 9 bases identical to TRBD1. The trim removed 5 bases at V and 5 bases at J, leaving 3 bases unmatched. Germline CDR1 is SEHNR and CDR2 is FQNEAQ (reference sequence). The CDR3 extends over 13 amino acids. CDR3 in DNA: TGTGCCAGCAGCCGTGACAGGGGGTATGGCTACACCTTC. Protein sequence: CASSRDRGYGYTF.

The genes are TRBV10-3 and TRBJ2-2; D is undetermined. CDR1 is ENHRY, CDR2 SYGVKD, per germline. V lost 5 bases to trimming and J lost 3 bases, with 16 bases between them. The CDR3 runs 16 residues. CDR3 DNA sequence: TGTGCCATCAGTCCTCCCTACCCCGGCGACACCGGGGAGCTGTTTTTT. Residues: CAISPPYPGDTGELFF.

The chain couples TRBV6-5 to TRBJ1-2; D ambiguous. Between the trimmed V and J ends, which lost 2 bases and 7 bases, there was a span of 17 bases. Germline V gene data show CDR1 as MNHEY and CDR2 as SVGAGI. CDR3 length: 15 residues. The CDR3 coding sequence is TGTGCCAGCAGTTACAACGAAGGGAGGGCTGGTGGCTACACCTTC. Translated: CASSYNEGRAGGYTF.

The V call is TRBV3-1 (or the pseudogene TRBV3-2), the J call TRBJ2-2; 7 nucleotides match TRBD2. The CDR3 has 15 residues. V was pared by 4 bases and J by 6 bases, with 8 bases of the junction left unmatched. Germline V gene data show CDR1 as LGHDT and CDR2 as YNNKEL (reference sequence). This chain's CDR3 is CASSLLSGHAGELFF. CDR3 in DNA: TGTGCCAGCAGCCTCCTTAGCGGGCACGCCGGGGAGCTGTTTTTT.

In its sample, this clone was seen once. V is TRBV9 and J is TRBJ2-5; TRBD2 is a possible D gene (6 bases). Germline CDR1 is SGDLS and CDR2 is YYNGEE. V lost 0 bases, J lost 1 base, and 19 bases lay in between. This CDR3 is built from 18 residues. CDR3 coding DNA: TGTGCCAGCAGCGTAGGGGATCGAGCGGAGGGGTTCCAAGAGACCCAGTACTTC. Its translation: CASSVGDRAEGFQETQYF.

CDR3 residues: CAIRGTGGGYTF. The CDR3 DNA sequence: TGTGCCATCAGGGGGACAGGAGGAGGCTACACCTTC. The gene calls are TRBV10-3 and TRBJ1-2; 8 bases fit TRBD1. Losses at the gene ends were 6 bases for V and 8 bases for J; bases not matched to a gene: 5. This CDR3 comprises 12 residues. Germline CDR1 reads ENHRY; CDR2 reads SYGVKD.

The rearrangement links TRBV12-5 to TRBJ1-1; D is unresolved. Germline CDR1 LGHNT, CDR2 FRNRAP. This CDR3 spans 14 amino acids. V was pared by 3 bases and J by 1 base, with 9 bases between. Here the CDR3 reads CASGFGQANTEAFF. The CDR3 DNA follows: TGTGCTAGTGGTTTCGGGCAGGCGAACACTGAAGCTTTCTTT.

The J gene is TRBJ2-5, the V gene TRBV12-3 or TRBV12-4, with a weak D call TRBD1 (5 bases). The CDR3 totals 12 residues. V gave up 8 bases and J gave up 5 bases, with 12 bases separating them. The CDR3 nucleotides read TGTGCCAGCTCCCCTAGGGGCGAGACCCAGTACTTC. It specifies CASSPRGETQYF.

The CDR3 spells CASSSPSGRNTDTQYF. The CDR3 DNA follows: TGTGCCAGCAGTTCACCCAGCGGGAGAAACACAGATACGCAGTATTTT. This chain uses TRBV6-5 with TRBJ2-3; 8 nucleotides match TRBD2. The length of the CDR3 is 16 residues. Germline assignment: CDR1 MNHEY and CDR2 SVGAGI. Trimming removed 4 bases from V and 2 bases from J; junction bases left unmatched: 8.

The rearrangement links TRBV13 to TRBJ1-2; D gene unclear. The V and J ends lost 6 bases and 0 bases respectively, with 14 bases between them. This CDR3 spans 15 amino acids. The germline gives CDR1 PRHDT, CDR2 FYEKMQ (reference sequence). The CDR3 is CASRLGLKTNYGYTF. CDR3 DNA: TGTGCCAGCAGACTCGGCCTAAAAACTAACTATGGCTACACCTTC.